This T cell receptor beta chain was found in a study of blood T cell repertoires in COVID-19. Across the whole study: Collection of acute and convalescent COVID-19 samples took place in the United States, Italy and Spain. PBMCs, B-cell-depleted T cells, or T cells were the source of the cDNA or gDNA that made up the material.

CDR3 size: 15 residues. The germline gives CDR1 SGDLS, CDR2 YYNGEE. V shed 4 bases and J 6 bases; nucleotides not matched to a gene: 6. In the original workflow: Amplification from reference gene primers served as the basis for estimated nucleated cell counts. Some clones are missing from TCRdb's copy, which holds only in-frame ones; the method was immunoSEQ multiplex PCR. The D gene and trimming were derived from the DNA, and the V and J assignments and clone size from that table. The sample lists over 150,000 clones, 65% to 80% occurring once. The V gene is TRBV9, the J gene TRBJ2-2; 10 bases match TRBD2. The TCR was taken from a woman aged 45-60 years with acute or convalescent COVID-19. The sample taken for sequencing was peripheral blood. The CDR3 is CASSTSGRAPGELFF. The DNA of the CDR3 is TGTGCCAGCAGCACCAGCGGGAGGGCCCCCGGGGAGCTGTTTTTT.